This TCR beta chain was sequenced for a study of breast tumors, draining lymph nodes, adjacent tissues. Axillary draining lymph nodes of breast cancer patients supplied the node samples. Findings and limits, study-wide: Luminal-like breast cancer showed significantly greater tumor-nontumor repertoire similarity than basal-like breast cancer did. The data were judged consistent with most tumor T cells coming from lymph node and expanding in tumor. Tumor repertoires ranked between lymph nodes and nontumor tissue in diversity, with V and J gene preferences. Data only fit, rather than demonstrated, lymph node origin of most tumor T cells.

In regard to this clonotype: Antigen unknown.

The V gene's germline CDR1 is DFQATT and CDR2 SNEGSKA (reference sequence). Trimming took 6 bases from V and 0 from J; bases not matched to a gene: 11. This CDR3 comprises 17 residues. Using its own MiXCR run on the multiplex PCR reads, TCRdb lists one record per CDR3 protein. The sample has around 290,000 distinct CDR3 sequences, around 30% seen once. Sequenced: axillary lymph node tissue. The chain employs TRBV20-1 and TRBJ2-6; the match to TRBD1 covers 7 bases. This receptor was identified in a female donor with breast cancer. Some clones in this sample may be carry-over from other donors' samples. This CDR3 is CSASSLQGPSGANVLTF. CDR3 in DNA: TGCAGTGCCAGCAGCTTACAGGGGCCCTCTGGGGCCAACGTCCTGACTTTC.